This is a list of T cell receptor beta chains from one sample in a study of cytomegalovirus exposure and HLA in healthy donors. This table comes from immunoSEQ multiplex PCR, and its TCRdb copy is limited to in-frame clones, with some not included. Of 150,000 to 200,000 clones in the sample, about four fifths were seen once. The specimen was PBMCs. Receptors originate from a woman aged 45-60 years in good health and CMV-seropositive. Both conserved end residues are trimmed from each CDR3. The order of the fields is V gene, J gene, CDR3 protein.

TRBV2	TRBJ1-3	ASAFLAGLTGNTIY
TRBV7-8	TRBJ2-1	ASSFTTRGEQF
TRBV5-1	TRBJ2-1	ASSLGLNEQF
TRBV14	TRBJ1-1	ASSLRTGVNTEAF
TRBV28	TRBJ1-2	ASSRRDGYT
TRBV5-1	TRBJ2-5	ASSFQDRGETQY
TRBV27	TRBJ1-1	ASSLRGPGTEAF
TRBV10-3	TRBJ2-3	AISAPGQGIDTQY
TRBV4-3	TRBJ2-3	ASSQLTTSTDTQY
TRBV6-5	TRBJ1-1	ASSEAGRGTEAF
TRBV19	TRBJ2-6	ASSIQGTGANVLT
TRBV28	TRBJ2-2	ASRMGGGGYTGELF
TRBV7-6	TRBJ2-7	ASSLSFPQGEYEQY
TRBV18	TRBJ1-1	ASSSPVLGASSEAF
TRBV7-6	TRBJ2-2	ASSLGQGPTGELF
TRBV4-1	TRBJ1-2	ASSQGLQGAGYGYT
TRBV5-4	TRBJ2-1	ASSLGGVRASYNEQF
TRBV7-2	TRBJ2-3	ASSFRGETDTQY
TRBV2	TRBJ1-1	ASSVILEAF
TRBV4-3	TRBJ2-1	ASSQAGTGYNEQF
TRBV2	TRBJ2-2	ASIAGGNTGELF
TRBV7-2	TRBJ2-4	ASSLAGAHPPAKNIQY
TRBV5-5	TRBJ2-1	ASSLGAGTSYNEQF
TRBV29-1	TRBJ2-3	SVRNNTGTRTDTQY
TRBV30	TRBJ1-5	AWRGQVNQPQH
TRBV5-6	TRBJ2-5	ASSLPYQETQY
TRBV27	TRBJ2-1	ASRNRNNEQF
TRBV28	TRBJ2-3	ASSSGLRGTDTQY
TRBV5-1	TRBJ2-3	ASTRGVFGPSTDTQY
TRBV27	TRBJ1-6	ASSRNLRQGTGSPLH
TRBV5-1	TRBJ2-7	ASSSQTGAYYEQY
TRBV19	TRBJ1-2	ASSAAGVYGYT
TRBV5-1	TRBJ1-1	ASSWGPSEAF
TRBV7-2	TRBJ2-1	ASRPGTSGKEQF
TRBV7-9	TRBJ2-7	SSSLRPGPGGSYEQY
TRBV7-9	TRBJ1-1	ASSIRTVIEAF